This entry describes one TCR beta chain. Its antigen is undetermined. This record comes from a study of T cell repertoires in cytomegalovirus infection. This CDR3 region has 12 residues. Trimming removed 8 bases at V and 5 bases at J, with 12 bases between. Germline V gene lookup returns CDR1 MDHEN and CDR2 SYDVKM. Findings and caveats of the study: Using cumulative public TCR beta family frequency, the authors identified those who carried CMV together with the relevant HLA. Ex vivo, HLA-C-restricted CMV-specific TCR beta clonotypes prevailed over the rest of the response.

TCRdb re-analysed the reads in MiXCR, keeping a single row per CDR3 protein. The sample includes 740,000 or so distinct CDR3 sequences, 35% of them seen just once. Sequences were obtained from PBMCs. The chain is built from TRBV28 and TRBJ1-1; D ambiguous. The TCR was taken from a human donor in good health (CMV status not recorded). Some clones in this sample may be carry-over from other donors' samples. CDR3 sequence reads: CASSDPPTEAFF. For the CDR3, the DNA is TGTGCCAGCTCTGACCCCCCGACTGAAGCTTTCTTT.